This T cell receptor (beta chain) was captured by sequencing in a study of T cell clonality in common variable immunodeficiency. CDR1 LNHDA and CDR2 SQIVND come from the germline V gene (reference sequence). The CDR3 runs 13 residues. Unmatched junction bases numbered 5, after V lost 6 bases and J lost 5 bases. This clone occurred many times. Its antigen is currently unknown. Read coverage stops 3 residues before the CDR3 terminus; the germline J gene supplies the remainder. Study findings and constraints: CVID subjects had higher TCRbeta clonality than healthy controls, most marked in about a third. Fewer deletions and N-nucleotide insertions were reportedly seen in common variable immunodeficiency TCR beta sequences.

Control and CVID samples contributed equal amounts of genomic DNA. The table came from immunoSEQ multiplex PCR; TCRdb's copy has only in-frame clones and leaves some out. This record lists 50,000 to 65,000 clones, none seen once only, and the top ten clones contain 1.5% to 2%. Both groups were predominantly of Caucasian heritage. Sequencing input: peripheral blood mononuclear cells. The chain employs TRBV19 and TRBJ1-1; 8 bases are shared with TRBD1. The receptor's source is a person between 18 and 70 years old in good health. The CDR3 bases that were read are TGTGCCAGTAGGTGGACAGGGTGGACTGAA. Its translation: CASRWTGWTE. The whole CDR3 region reads CASRWTGWTEAFF.